The 25 T cell receptor beta chains below all came from one sample that was sequenced in a study of blood T cell repertoires in COVID-19. TCRdb keeps only in-frame clones here, not all; method: immunoSEQ multiplex PCR. The sample consists of about 86,000 clones, approximately 80% of them appearing once. The sequenced material came from peripheral blood. Receptor source: a woman aged 80 or over with active or convalescent COVID-19.

This chain links TRBV28 with TRBJ1-1, with 9 bases that match TRBD1. The trim removed 3 bases at V and 1 base at J, leaving 3 bases unmatched. CDR1 and CDR2 from the germline V gene are MDHEN and SYDVKM. There are 15 residues in the CDR3. The CDR3 is CASSFGGQGNTEAFF. DNA for the CDR3: TGTGCCAGCAGTTTCGGGGGACAGGGGAACACTGAAGCTTTCTTT.

The CDR3 DNA is TGCGCCAGCAGCCAAACCGGGACAGGGATTTTCGAGCAGTACTTC. This sequence encodes CASSQTGTGIFEQYF. The V gene is TRBV4-1, the J gene TRBJ2-7, with 9 bases that match TRBD1. CDR3 length: 15 residues. Germline V lookup: CDR1 MGHRA, CDR2 YSYEKL. The V and J ends lost 2 bases and 6 bases, in that order; junction bases with no gene match: 8.

This chain uses TRBV10-3 with TRBJ1-1, with TRBD1 as a possible D gene (6 bases). The CDR3 consists of 14 residues. Germline loops: CDR1 ENHRY, CDR2 SYGVKD. The V end lost 6 bases, the J end lost 1 base, and 12 bases lay between the germline ends. In DNA, the CDR3 is TGTGCCATCAGCTCCGGGACACAGAACACTGAAGCTTTCTTT. It specifies CAISSGTQNTEAFF.

The chain recombines TRBV7-7 with TRBJ2-3; possibly TRBD1 for D (6 bases). From germline, CDR1 is SSHAT and CDR2 FNYEAQ (reference sequence). The CDR3 is made up of 15 amino acids. Trimming cost V 1 base and J 2 bases, with 10 bases left between them. Written as DNA, the CDR3 is TGTGCCAGCAGCTTAGGGGCAGGGGACACAGATACGCAGTATTTT. Protein: CASSLGAGDTDTQYF.

The DNA of the CDR3 is TGCGCCAGCAGCCAAGAACCTAGCGGGGGGGCCATTAGAAATGAGCAGTTCTTC. The encoded protein is CASSQEPSGGAIRNEQFF. This rearrangement joins TRBV4-3 to TRBJ2-1, with 12 bases lining up with TRBD2. CDR1 and CDR2 (germline): LGHNA, YSLEER. After removal of 0 bases from V and 7 bases from J, the junction contained 10 bases not matched to a gene. The CDR3 length is 18 residues.

The chain carries TRBV2 and TRBJ1-5; D remains ambiguous. Germline CDR1 SNHLY, CDR2 FYNNEI. V was cut by 4 bases and J by 6 bases, with 16 bases left in between. The CDR3 runs to 15 residues. Written as DNA, the CDR3 is TGTGCCAGCAGTGTGGACTCTCACGTTGGTCAGCCCCAGCATTTT. This codes for CASSVDSHVGQPQHF.

The chain carries TRBV18 and TRBJ2-1; TRBD1 matches at 8 bases. V lost 4 bases, J lost 2 bases, and 10 bases stayed unmatched. Germline V gene lookup returns CDR1 KGHSH and CDR2 LQKENI. The CDR3 runs to 17 residues. CDR3 region: CASSRVPQGAPYNEQFF. DNA of the CDR3: TGTGCCAGCTCACGAGTACCTCAGGGGGCTCCCTACAATGAGCAGTTCTTC.

The chain joins TRBV7-6 to TRBJ1-6, with 7 positions matching TRBD1. In germline, CDR1 is SGHVS, CDR2 FNYEAQ. The junction had 2 bases not matched to a gene; V was cut back by 0 bases and J by 0 bases. This CDR3 contains 17 residues. Written as DNA, the CDR3 is TGTGCCAGCAGCTTAGCCCGGACAGGCTCCTATAATTCACCCCTCCACTTT. This gives the protein CASSLARTGSYNSPLHF.

This chain joins TRBV7-2 and TRBJ2-3, with TRBD2 matching 10 bases. There are 14 residues in the CDR3. Trimming cost V 5 bases and J 5 bases; bases outside gene matches: 4. The germline gives CDR1 SGHTA, CDR2 FQGNSA. The CDR3, as DNA: TGTGCCAGCAGCCCCCGGACTAGCGGAGATACGCAGTATTTT. Residues: CASSPRTSGDTQYF.

The rearrangement uses TRBV19 and TRBJ1-2, with TRBD1 matching over 12 bases. The germline CDR1 and CDR2 sequences are LNHDA and SQIVND (reference sequence). CDR3 length: 16 amino acids. V lost 5 bases to trimming and J lost 8 bases; unmatched junction nucleotides: 12. The CDR3 bases are TGTGCCAGTAGTCGGGACAGGGGGCGCGGGGCTCAAGGCTACACCTTC. The encoded protein is CASSRDRGRGAQGYTF.

The rearrangement uses TRBV30 and TRBJ2-5, with 8 bases identical to TRBD1. Germline V gene data show CDR1 as GTSNPN and CDR2 as SVGIG (reference sequence). J gave up 3 bases and V 0 bases, and 3 bases lay outside the gene matches. This CDR3 spans 14 amino acids. CDR3 DNA: TGTGCCTGGAGTGTGGGACAGGTGGAAGAGACCCAGTACTTC. This encodes CAWSVGQVEETQYF.

The rearrangement links TRBV7-9 to TRBJ2-5; 11 positions match TRBD2. With V trimmed by 2 bases and J by 5 bases, 4 bases remained unmatched. The CDR3 extends over 15 amino acids. Germline values: CDR1 SEHNR, CDR2 FQNEAQ (reference sequence). This CDR3 is CASSLSGLAGETQYF. The CDR3 nucleotides read TGTGCCAGCAGCTTAAGTGGACTAGCGGGTGAGACCCAGTACTTC.

Only a few counts were recorded for this clone. DNA of the CDR3: TGTGCCAGTAGTAGTATCAGCGGGAGGGGCTCCTACGAGCAGTACTTC. Amino acids: CASSSISGRGSYEQYF. This sequence joins TRBV19 and TRBJ2-7; TRBD2 matches at 10 bases. This CDR3 is built from 16 residues. Germline V lookup: CDR1 LNHDA, CDR2 SQIVND (reference sequence). The V and J ends lost 4 bases and 0 bases, in that order; junction bases with no gene match: 6. The full variable domain, in which reference TRBV19 and TRBJ2-7 provide the parts outside the CDR3, is DGGITQSPKYLFRKEGQNVTLSCEQNLNHDAMYWYRQDPGQGLRLIYYSQIVNDFQKGDIAEGYSVSREKKESFPLTVTSAQKNPTAFYLCASSSISGRGSYEQYFGPGTRLTVT.

The chain is built from TRBV27 and TRBJ1-1; 11 bases agree with TRBD1. In germline, CDR1 is MNHEY, CDR2 SMNVEV (reference sequence). Unmatched junction bases numbered 9, after V lost 6 bases and J lost 0 bases. This CDR3 is built from 17 residues. In DNA, the CDR3 is TGTGCCAGCAGGTTACGGGGGACAGGGGGGCTGAACACTGAAGCTTTCTTT. It specifies CASRLRGTGGLNTEAFF.

The chain recombines TRBV28 with TRBJ1-4; 7 positions match TRBD1. In germline, CDR1 is MDHEN, CDR2 SYDVKM. The trim removed 6 bases at V and 9 bases at J, leaving 4 bases unmatched. The CDR3 is 12 amino acids. In DNA, the CDR3 is TGTGCCAGCAGGACAGGGAGTAAAAAACTGTTTTTT. Protein sequence: CASRTGSKKLFF. The whole variable domain, remainder taken from reference TRBV28 and TRBJ1-4, is DVKVTQSSRYLVKRTGEKVFLECVQDMDHENMFWYRQDPGLGLRLIYFSYDVKMKEKGDIPEGYSVSREKKERFSLILESASTNQTSMYLCASRTGSKKLFFGSGTQLSVL.

This CDR3 is CASSLTGGGQPQHF. The CDR3 DNA reads as TGTGCCAGCAGCCTGACAGGGGGCGGCCAGCCCCAGCATTTT. The chain employs TRBV6-5 and TRBJ1-5; 10 bases are a match to TRBD1. The V gene end was trimmed by 6 bases and the J gene end by 7 bases; junction bases not matched to a gene: 6. CDR1 and CDR2 from the germline V gene are MNHEY and SVGAGI. The CDR3 consists of 14 residues.

The chain couples TRBV2 to TRBJ2-3, with 13 bases lining up with TRBD2. This CDR3 contains 16 residues. The germline V gene has CDR1 SNHLY and CDR2 FYNNEI. The junction had 3 bases not matched to a gene; V was cut back by 4 bases and J by 2 bases. The CDR3 nucleotides are TGTGCCAGCAGTGTCGGACTAGCGGGAGACACAGATACGCAGTATTTT. Its protein is CASSVGLAGDTDTQYF.

The V and J genes are TRBV3-1 (or the pseudogene TRBV3-2) and TRBJ2-3, with 10 bases identical to TRBD2. Germline V gives CDR1 LGHDT, CDR2 YNNKEL (reference sequence). This CDR3 spans 18 amino acids. V lost 3 bases to trimming and J lost 2 bases; unmatched junction nucleotides: 11. The CDR3 DNA reads as TGTGCCAGCAGCCAGTTCCCCCCTAGCGGGGGTTACACAGATACGCAGTATTTT. Its translation is CASSQFPPSGGYTDTQYF.

The chain joins TRBV15 to TRBJ2-3, with D possibly matching TRBD2 (7 bases). The CDR3 is 15 amino acids. Per the germline V gene, CDR1 is LNHNV and CDR2 is YYDKDF (reference sequence). Between the trimmed V and J ends, which lost 1 base and 5 bases, there was a span of 13 bases. The CDR3 DNA sequence: TGTGCCACCAGCAGAGGGGGGGGCTTTAAAGATACGCAGTATTTT. Translation gives CATSRGGGFKDTQYF.

This clone has just a few counts. V gene TRBV19 combines with J gene TRBJ1-1, with D possibly matching TRBD1 (5 bases). The CDR3 loop spans 14 amino acids. Trimming cost V 5 bases and J 7 bases, with 17 bases left between them. The germline V gene encodes CDR1 LNHDA and CDR2 SQIVND (reference sequence). In DNA form, the CDR3 reads TGTGCCAGTAGTCTTCTCATCAGGGTAGGTGAAGCTTTCTTT. This codes for CASSLLIRVGEAFF.

The rearrangement joins TRBV11-1 to TRBJ1-1; tentatively, D is TRBD1 (6 bases). Trimming took 5 bases from V and 1 from J, leaving 8 bases between them. This CDR3 comprises 13 residues. Looked up from germline, CDR1 is SGHAT and CDR2 is FQDESV (reference sequence). CDR3 bases: TGTGCCAGCAGCCAAGGGGGGAACACTGAAGCTTTCTTT. Translated: CASSQGGNTEAFF.

The rearrangement uses TRBV5-4 and TRBJ1-2; TRBD1 matches 9 bases. V lost 4 bases, J lost 7 bases, and 8 bases stayed unmatched. The CDR3 is 14 residues long. CDR1 and CDR2 (germline): SGHNT, YYREEE (reference sequence). This CDR3 reads CASSPRQGESGYTF. CDR3 nucleotide sequence: TGTGCCAGCAGCCCCCGACAGGGGGAGTCTGGCTACACCTTC.

J is TRBJ2-3 and V is TRBV4-2, with 9 bases that match TRBD1. CDR1 and CDR2 from the germline V gene are LGHNA and YNFKEQ. This CDR3 is built from 18 residues. Germline trimming cut 0 bases from V and 4 bases from J; bases unmatched to any gene: 11. The CDR3 region is CASSQDGTGQGFSDTQYF. For the CDR3, the DNA is TGTGCCAGCAGCCAAGATGGGACGGGACAGGGTTTTTCAGATACGCAGTATTTT.

This rearrangement joins TRBV6-5 to TRBJ2-2; D unclear. Germline loops: CDR1 MNHEY, CDR2 SVGAGI. V gave up 4 bases and J gave up 1 base, with 7 bases separating them. The CDR3 runs to 14 residues. The CDR3 nucleotides read TGTGCCAGCAGTTTGTACAGGAACACCGGGGAGCTGTTTTTT. Translated: CASSLYRNTGELFF.

V is TRBV28 and J is TRBJ2-1; D is ambiguous. Trimming took off 1 base at V and 5 bases at J, with 12 bases between the two ends. The CDR3 runs 15 residues. Germline V gene lookup returns CDR1 MDHEN and CDR2 SYDVKM. The CDR3 DNA follows: TGTGCCAGCAGTTTATCCATTTCAGTTAACAATGAGCAGTTCTTC. Residues: CASSLSISVNNEQFF.